Following are 17 T cell receptor beta chains from one sample sequenced in a study of PD-1 blockade in classical Hodgkin lymphoma. Data came from immunoSEQ multiplex PCR; TCRdb stores just in-frame clones and leaves some out. The table has about 41,000 clones, around 87% seen once. In every patient, relapse followed autologous stem cell transplantation, while exposure to brentuximab vedotin differed. The sequencing used peripheral blood mononuclear cells (PBMCs), collected before the second cycle of nivolumab. The receptors originated from a human donor with classical Hodgkin lymphoma.

This chain connects TRBV19 to TRBJ2-1; unclear D gene. Trimming left V 6 bases short and J 8 bases short, with 20 bases between. Per the germline V gene, CDR1 is LNHDA and CDR2 is SQIVND (reference sequence). The CDR3 is 15 residues long. The CDR3 region has the DNA TGTGCCAGTAGCCATCCGGAGCGCCTAATGGATGAGCAGTTCTTC. Its protein is CASSHPERLMDEQFF.

The rearrangement uses TRBV18 and TRBJ2-2; 8 nucleotides match TRBD1. CDR3 size: 15 residues. Germline CDR1 reads KGHSH; CDR2 reads LQKENI. With 3 bases clipped from V and 0 bases from J, the junction kept 0 bases outside the gene matches. The CDR3 is CASSPDRANTGELFF. The CDR3 nucleotides read TGTGCCAGCTCACCGGACAGGGCGAACACCGGGGAGCTGTTTTTT.

The chain links TRBV6-1 to TRBJ1-1; tentative D call: TRBD1 (6 bases). V lost 7 bases and J lost 1, with 10 bases in between. This CDR3 has 13 residues. Looked up from germline, CDR1 is MNHNS and CDR2 is SASEGT. CDR3 sequence (DNA): TGTGCCAGCAAGCGGACAGAGAACACTGAAGCTTTCTTT. The encoded protein is CASKRTENTEAFF.

This clone was seen a handful of times. The rearrangement links TRBV7-8 to TRBJ2-2; TRBD2 matches 10 bases. Germline V gives CDR1 SGHVS, CDR2 FQNEAQ. V lost 5 bases, J lost 1 base, and 4 bases stayed unmatched. The CDR3 extends over 16 amino acids. CDR3 sequence: CASSPRTSGNTGELFF. In DNA form, the CDR3 reads TGTGCCAGCAGCCCCCGGACTAGCGGGAACACCGGGGAGCTGTTTTTT.

This chain joins TRBV27 and TRBJ1-1; the D gene is possibly TRBD1 (5 bases). The CDR3 length is 15 residues. Germline CDR1 MNHEY, CDR2 SMNVEV (reference sequence). V lost 5 bases and J lost 3, with 16 bases in between. The CDR3 DNA follows: TGTGCCAGCAGTACGATGACCGGAGGGGACACTGAAGCTTTCTTT. This translates into CASSTMTGGDTEAFF.

The chain recombines TRBV7-3 with TRBJ2-5, with D possibly called TRBD1 or TRBD2 (5 bases each). Germline lookup yields CDR1 SGHTA and CDR2 FQGTGA. V gave up 5 bases and J gave up 1 base, with 14 bases separating them. This CDR3 has 15 residues. The CDR3: CASSPNPGTQETQYF. The CDR3 DNA reads TGTGCCAGCAGCCCTAATCCGGGGACCCAAGAGACCCAGTACTTC.

This chain joins TRBV6-6 and TRBJ2-7; 7 nucleotides align to TRBD2. Germline V gives CDR1 MNHNY, CDR2 SVGAGI (reference sequence). The V and J ends lost 5 bases and 3 bases, in that order; junction bases with no gene match: 1. This CDR3 has 12 amino acids. The CDR3 reads CASSRDYYEQYF. As DNA, the CDR3 is TGTGCCAGCAGTCGGGACTACTACGAGCAGTACTTC.

The V gene is TRBV28, the J gene TRBJ1-3; perhaps TRBD1 as D (6 bases). The germline V gene has CDR1 MDHEN and CDR2 SYDVKM. V gave up 4 bases and J gave up 0 bases, with 10 bases separating them. The CDR3 runs 15 residues. For the CDR3, the DNA is TGTGCCAGCAGTTCGATACAGGGCTCTGGAAACACCATATATTTT. It yields the protein CASSSIQGSGNTIYF.

V and J are TRBV5-1 and TRBJ2-7; the match to TRBD1 covers 8 bases. The V segment lost 4 bases and the J segment 4 bases; nucleotides outside the gene matches: 10. The CDR3 totals 15 residues. Germline-derived CDR1 and CDR2 are SGHRS and YFSETQ. The DNA of the CDR3 is TGCGCCAGCAGCGACCCCGGACAGGGAGTATACGAGCAGTACTTC. Its protein product is CASSDPGQGVYEQYF.

This chain joins TRBV20-1 and TRBJ2-7; the match to TRBD2 covers 8 bases. Germline values: CDR1 DFQATT, CDR2 SNEGSKA (reference sequence). The CDR3 extends over 11 amino acids. Trimming cost V 3 bases and J 6 bases; bases outside gene matches: 1. CDR3 loop: CSASRGGEQYF. The CDR3 DNA reads as TGCAGTGCTAGTCGGGGGGGCGAGCAGTACTTC.

V gene TRBV6-5 combines with J gene TRBJ2-3; D call uncertain. Trimming took off 6 bases at V and 1 base at J, with 11 bases between the two ends. CDR1 is MNHEY, CDR2 SVGAGI, per germline. The CDR3 is 14 residues long. CDR3: CASRQGRGTDTQYF. DNA for the CDR3: TGTGCCAGCAGACAAGGGCGAGGCACAGATACGCAGTATTTT.

This clone was seen a single time. The V call is TRBV2, the J call TRBJ1-1; D remains unclear. Trimming took off 8 bases at V and 4 bases at J, with 14 bases between the two ends. Germline assignment: CDR1 SNHLY and CDR2 FYNNEI. The CDR3 has 13 residues. This CDR3 reads CASRIGSSTEAFF. CDR3 sequence (DNA): TGTGCCAGCCGAATTGGGTCCAGCACTGAAGCTTTCTTT.

The chain carries TRBV6-1 and TRBJ2-7; no reliable D call. Germline CDR1 and CDR2: MNHNS and SASEGT. V gave up 2 bases and J gave up 2 bases, with 13 bases separating them. The CDR3 consists of 15 residues. The CDR3 loop reads CASSEMRQIPYEQYF. CDR3 DNA: TGTGCCAGCAGTGAAATGAGACAAATACCCTACGAGCAGTACTTC.

The gene calls are TRBV7-6 and TRBJ2-2, with 13 bases aligning to TRBD2. This CDR3 contains 18 residues. After removal of 2 bases from V and 2 bases from J, the junction contained 5 bases not matched to a gene. From germline, CDR1 is SGHVS and CDR2 FNYEAQ. Written as DNA, the CDR3 is TGTGCCAGCAGCTTAATGACTAGCGGGGGGCTAAACACCGGGGAGCTGTTTTTT. Protein sequence: CASSLMTSGGLNTGELFF.

The chain links TRBV27 to TRBJ2-3; D perhaps matches TRBD1 (5 bases). This CDR3 spans 15 amino acids. V shed 4 bases and J shed 2 bases, with 13 bases lying between them. CDR1 and CDR2 (germline): MNHEY, SMNVEV (reference sequence). This CDR3 reads CASSSRRDATDTQYF. CDR3 DNA: TGTGCCAGCAGTTCCCGCAGGGATGCCACAGATACGCAGTATTTT.

This clone showed up just once. The V gene is TRBV19, the J gene TRBJ1-4; TRBD1 is a possible D gene (5 bases). CDR1 is LNHDA, CDR2 SQIVND, per germline (reference sequence). The CDR3 has 15 residues. V was clipped by 1 base and J by 8 bases, with 14 bases between them. The CDR3 is CASSIGPGWKEKLFF. The DNA for the CDR3 is TGTGCCAGTAGTATAGGTCCAGGGTGGAAGGAAAAACTGTTTTTT.

The chain is built from TRBV27 and TRBJ2-1, with TRBD2 as a possible D gene (5 bases). The CDR3 is made up of 15 amino acids. Germline V lookup: CDR1 MNHEY, CDR2 SMNVEV (reference sequence). Trimming took 2 bases from V and 0 from J, leaving 8 bases between them. Here the CDR3 DNA reads TGTGCCAGCAGTTTAGGACTCAGCTCCTACAATGAGCAGTTCTTC. It translates to CASSLGLSSYNEQFF.